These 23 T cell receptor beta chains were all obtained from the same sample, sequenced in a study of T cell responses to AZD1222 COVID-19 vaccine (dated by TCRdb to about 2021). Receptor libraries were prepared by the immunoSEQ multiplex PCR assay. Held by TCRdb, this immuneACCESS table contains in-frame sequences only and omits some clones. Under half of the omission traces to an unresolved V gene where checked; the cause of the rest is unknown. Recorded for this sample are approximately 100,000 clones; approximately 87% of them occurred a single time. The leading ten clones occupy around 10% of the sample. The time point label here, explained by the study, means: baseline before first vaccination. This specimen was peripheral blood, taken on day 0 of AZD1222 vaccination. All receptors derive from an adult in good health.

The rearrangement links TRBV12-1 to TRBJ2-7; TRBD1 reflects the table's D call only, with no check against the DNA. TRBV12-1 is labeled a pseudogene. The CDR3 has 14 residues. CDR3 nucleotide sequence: TGTGCCAGTGTTAGCAGGGAAGAGACCTACGAGCAGTACTTC. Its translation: CASVSREETYEQYF.

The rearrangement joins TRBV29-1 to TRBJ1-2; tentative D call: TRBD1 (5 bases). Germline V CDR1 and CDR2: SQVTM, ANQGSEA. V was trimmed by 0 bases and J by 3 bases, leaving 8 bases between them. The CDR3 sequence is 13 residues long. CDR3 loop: CSVEDQGHYGYTF. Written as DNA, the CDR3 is TGCAGCGTTGAAGATCAGGGTCACTATGGCTACACCTTC.

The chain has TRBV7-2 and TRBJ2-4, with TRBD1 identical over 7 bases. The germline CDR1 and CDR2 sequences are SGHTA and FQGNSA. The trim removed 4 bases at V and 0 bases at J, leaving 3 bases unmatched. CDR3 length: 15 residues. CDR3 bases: TGTGCCAGCAGCTCCGACAGGGCAGCCAAAAACATTCAGTACTTC. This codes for CASSSDRAAKNIQYF.

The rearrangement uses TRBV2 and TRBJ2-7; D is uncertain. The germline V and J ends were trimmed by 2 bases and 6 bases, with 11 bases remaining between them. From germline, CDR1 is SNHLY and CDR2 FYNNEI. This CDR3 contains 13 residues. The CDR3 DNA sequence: TGTGCCAGCAGTGAAACTCCCAGCAGCGAGCAGTACTTC. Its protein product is CASSETPSSEQYF.

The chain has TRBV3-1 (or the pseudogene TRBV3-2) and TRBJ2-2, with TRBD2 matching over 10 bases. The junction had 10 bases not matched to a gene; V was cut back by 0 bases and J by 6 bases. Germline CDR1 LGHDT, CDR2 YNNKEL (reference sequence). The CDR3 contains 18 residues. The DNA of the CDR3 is TGTGCCAGCAGCCAAGACAGGGGGTTTAGCGGGAGGTCCGGGGAGCTGTTTTTT. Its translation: CASSQDRGFSGRSGELFF.

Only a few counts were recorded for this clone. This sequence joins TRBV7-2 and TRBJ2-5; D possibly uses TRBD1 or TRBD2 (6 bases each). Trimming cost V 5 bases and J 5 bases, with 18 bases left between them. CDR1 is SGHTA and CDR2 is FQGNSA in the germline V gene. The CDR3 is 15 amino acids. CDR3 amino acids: CASSQGTGVVETQYF. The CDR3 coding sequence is TGTGCCAGCAGCCAGGGGACGGGAGTAGTGGAGACCCAGTACTTC.

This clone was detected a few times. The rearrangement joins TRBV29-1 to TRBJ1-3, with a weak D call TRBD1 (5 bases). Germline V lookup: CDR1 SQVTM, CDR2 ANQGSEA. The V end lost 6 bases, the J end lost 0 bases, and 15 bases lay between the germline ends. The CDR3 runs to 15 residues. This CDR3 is CSVGGRVNSGNTIYF. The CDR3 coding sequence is TGCAGCGTGGGAGGCAGGGTTAACTCTGGAAACACCATATATTTT.

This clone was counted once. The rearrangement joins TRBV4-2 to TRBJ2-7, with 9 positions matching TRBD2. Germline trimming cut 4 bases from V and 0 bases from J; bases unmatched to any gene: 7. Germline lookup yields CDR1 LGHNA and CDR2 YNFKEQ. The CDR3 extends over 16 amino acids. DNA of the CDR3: TGTGCCAGCAGCCCCCTGTTTAGCGGGAGCTCCTACGAGCAGTACTTC. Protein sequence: CASSPLFSGSSYEQYF.

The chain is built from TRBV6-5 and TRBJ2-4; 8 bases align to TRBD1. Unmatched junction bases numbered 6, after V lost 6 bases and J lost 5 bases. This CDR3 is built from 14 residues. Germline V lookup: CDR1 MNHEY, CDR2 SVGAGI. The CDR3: CASRKTGAQNIQYF. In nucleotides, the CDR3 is TGTGCCAGCAGGAAGACAGGGGCCCAAAACATTCAGTACTTC.

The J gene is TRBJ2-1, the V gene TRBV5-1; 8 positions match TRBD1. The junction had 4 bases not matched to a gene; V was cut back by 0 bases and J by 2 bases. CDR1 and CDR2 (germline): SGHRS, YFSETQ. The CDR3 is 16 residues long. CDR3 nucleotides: TGCGCCAGCAGCTTGGGAGGACAGGGTCCCTACAATGAGCAGTTCTTC. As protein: CASSLGGQGPYNEQFF.

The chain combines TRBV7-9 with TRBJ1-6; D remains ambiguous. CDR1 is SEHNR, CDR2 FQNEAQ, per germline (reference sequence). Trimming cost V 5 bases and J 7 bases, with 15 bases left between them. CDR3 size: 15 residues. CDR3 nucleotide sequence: TGTGCCAGCAGCCCCGTCGGTAGCCCAAATTCACCCCTCCACTTT. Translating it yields CASSPVGSPNSPLHF.

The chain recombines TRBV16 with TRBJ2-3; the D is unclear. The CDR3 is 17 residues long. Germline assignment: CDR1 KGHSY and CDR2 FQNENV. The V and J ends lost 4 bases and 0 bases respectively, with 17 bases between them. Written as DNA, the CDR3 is TGTGCCAGCAGCCGGAATGGGCGTACGTCTAGCACAGATACGCAGTATTTT. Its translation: CASSRNGRTSSTDTQYF. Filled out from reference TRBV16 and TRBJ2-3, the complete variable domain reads GEEVAQTPKHLVRGEGQKAKLYCAPIKGHSYVFWYQQVLKNEFKFLISFQNENVFDETGMPKERFSAKCLPNSPCSLEIQATKLEDSAVYFCASSRNGRTSSTDTQYFGPGTRLTVL.

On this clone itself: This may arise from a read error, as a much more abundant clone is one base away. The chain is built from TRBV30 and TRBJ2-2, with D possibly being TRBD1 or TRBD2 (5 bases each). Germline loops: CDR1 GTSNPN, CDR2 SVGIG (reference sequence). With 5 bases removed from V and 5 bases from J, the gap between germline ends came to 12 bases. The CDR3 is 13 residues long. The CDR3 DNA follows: TGTGCCTGGGCAGGGAGCGCGACCGGGGAGCTGTTTTTT. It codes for CAWAGSATGELFF.

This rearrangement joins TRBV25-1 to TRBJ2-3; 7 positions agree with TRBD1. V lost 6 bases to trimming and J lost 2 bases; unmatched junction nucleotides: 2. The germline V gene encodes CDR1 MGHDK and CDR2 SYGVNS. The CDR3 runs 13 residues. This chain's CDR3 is CASRGQNTDTQYF. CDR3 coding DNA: TGTGCCAGCAGGGGACAGAACACAGATACGCAGTATTTT.

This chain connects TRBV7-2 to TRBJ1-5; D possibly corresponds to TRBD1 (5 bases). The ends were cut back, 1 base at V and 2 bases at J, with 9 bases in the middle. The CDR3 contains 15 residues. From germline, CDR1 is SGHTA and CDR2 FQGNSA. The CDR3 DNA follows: TGTGCCAGCAGCTTAGACAGGAGCGGCAATCAGCCCCAGCATTTT. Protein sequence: CASSLDRSGNQPQHF.

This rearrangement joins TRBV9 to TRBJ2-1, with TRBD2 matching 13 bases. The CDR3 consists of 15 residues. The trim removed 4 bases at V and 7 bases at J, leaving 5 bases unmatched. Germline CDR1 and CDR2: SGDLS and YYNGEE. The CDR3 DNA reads TGTGCCAGCAGCCCCTGGGGACTAGCGGGAAATGAGCAGTTCTTC. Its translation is CASSPWGLAGNEQFF.

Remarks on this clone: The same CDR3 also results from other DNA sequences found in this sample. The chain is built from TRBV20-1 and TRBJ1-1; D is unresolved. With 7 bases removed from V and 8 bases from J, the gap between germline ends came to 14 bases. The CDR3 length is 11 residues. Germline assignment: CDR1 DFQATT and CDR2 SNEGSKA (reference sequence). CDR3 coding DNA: TGCAGTGAAGGGATGGAGGGCGAAGCTTTCTTT. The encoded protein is CSEGMEGEAFF.

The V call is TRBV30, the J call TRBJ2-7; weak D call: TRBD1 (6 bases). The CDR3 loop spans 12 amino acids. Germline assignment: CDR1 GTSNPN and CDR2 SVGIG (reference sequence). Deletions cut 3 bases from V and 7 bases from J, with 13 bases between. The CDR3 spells CAWSSQGREQYF. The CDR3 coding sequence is TGTGCCTGGAGCTCACAGGGCAGGGAGCAGTACTTC.

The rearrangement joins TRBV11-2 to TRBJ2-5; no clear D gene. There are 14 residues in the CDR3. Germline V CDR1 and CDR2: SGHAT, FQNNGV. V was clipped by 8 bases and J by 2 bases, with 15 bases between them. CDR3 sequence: CASSGPAVQETQYF. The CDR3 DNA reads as TGTGCCAGCTCCGGGCCGGCAGTTCAAGAGACCCAGTACTTC.

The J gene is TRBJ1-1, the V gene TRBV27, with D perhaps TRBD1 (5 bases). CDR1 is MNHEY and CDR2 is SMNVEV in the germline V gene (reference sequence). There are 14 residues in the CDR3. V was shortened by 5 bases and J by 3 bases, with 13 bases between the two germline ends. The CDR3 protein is CASSSGRVHTEAFF. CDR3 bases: TGTGCCAGCAGTAGCGGCAGGGTACACACTGAAGCTTTCTTT.

In DNA, the CDR3 is TGTGCCAGCAGCATGGGGACTAGCGGGACTACCTACGAGCAGTACTTC. Its protein product is CASSMGTSGTTYEQYF. V is TRBV11-2 and J is TRBJ2-7, with TRBD2 matching 13 bases. The ends lost 5 bases at V and 2 bases at J; junction bases unmatched: 6. CDR3 length: 16 amino acids. Germline CDR1 is SGHAT and CDR2 is FQNNGV.

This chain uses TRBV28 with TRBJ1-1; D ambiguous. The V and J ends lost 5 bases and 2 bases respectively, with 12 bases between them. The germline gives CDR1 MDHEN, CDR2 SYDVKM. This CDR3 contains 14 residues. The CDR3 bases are TGTGCCAGCAGTCTGGTGGAATACAACACTGAAGCTTTCTTT. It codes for CASSLVEYNTEAFF. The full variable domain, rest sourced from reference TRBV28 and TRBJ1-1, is DVKVTQSSRYLVKRTGEKVFLECVQDMDHENMFWYRQDPGLGLRLIYFSYDVKMKEKGDIPEGYSVSREKKERFSLILESASTNQTSMYLCASSLVEYNTEAFFGQGTRLTVV.

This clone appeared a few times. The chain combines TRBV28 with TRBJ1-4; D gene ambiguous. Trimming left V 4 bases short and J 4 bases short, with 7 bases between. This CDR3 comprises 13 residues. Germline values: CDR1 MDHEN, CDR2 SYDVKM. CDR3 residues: CASSSRNNEKLFF. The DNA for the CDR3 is TGTGCCAGCAGTTCCCGGAATAATGAAAAACTGTTTTTT.